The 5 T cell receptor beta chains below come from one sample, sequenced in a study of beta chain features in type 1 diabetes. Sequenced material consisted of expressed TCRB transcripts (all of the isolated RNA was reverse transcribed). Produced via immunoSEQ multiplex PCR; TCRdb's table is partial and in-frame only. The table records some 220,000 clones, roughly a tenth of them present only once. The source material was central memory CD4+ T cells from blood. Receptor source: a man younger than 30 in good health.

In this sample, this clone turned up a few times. This chain's CDR3 is CAISDRDRGYNEQFF. DNA for the CDR3: TGTGCCATCAGTGACCGAGACAGGGGGTACAATGAGCAGTTCTTC. The chain has TRBV10-3 and TRBJ2-1; 9 bases align to TRBD1. The CDR3 is 15 amino acids. J was trimmed by 4 bases and V by 3 bases; bases with no gene match: 4. Germline CDR1 ENHRY, CDR2 SYGVKD.

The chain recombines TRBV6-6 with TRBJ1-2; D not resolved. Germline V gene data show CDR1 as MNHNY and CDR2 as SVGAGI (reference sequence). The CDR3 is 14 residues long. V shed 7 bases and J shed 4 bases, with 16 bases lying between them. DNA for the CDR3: TGTGCCAGCAACCTACAGCAGGCATCCTATGGCTACACCTTC. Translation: CASNLQQASYGYTF.

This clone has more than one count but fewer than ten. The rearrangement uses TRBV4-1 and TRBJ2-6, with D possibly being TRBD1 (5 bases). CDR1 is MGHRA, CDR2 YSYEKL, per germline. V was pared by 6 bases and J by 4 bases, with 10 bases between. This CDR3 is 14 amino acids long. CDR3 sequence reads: CASSNRLGANVLTF. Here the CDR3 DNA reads TGCGCCAGCAGTAACAGGCTCGGGGCCAACGTCCTGACTTTC.

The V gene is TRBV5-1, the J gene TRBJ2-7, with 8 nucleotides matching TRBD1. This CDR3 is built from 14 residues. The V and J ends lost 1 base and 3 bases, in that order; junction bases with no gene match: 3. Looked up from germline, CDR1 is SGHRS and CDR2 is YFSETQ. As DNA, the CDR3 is TGCGCCAGCAGCTTGTCTACAGGGGGCTACGAGCAGTACTTC. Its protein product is CASSLSTGGYEQYF.

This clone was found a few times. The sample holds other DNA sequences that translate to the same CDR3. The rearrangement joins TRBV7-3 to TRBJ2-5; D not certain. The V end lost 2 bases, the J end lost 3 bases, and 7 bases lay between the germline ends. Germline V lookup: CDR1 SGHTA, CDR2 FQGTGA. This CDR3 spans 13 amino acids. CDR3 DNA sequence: TGTGCCAGCAGCTTACGCCGGGAAGAGACCCAGTACTTC. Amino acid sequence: CASSLRREETQYF.